This section outlines one T cell receptor (beta chain) sequence together with its context. Isocitrate dehydrogenase mutation was absent in all glioblastoma patients. Measured with immunoSEQ multiplex PCR; TCRdb has only the in-frame clones, and not every one. The sample records fewer than 75,000 clones, 81% being singletons. This sample is part of a study of glioma-infiltrating T cells after dendritic cell vaccination. The clonotype comes from a human donor with glioblastoma. The input for sequencing was blood, taken before dendritic cell vaccination.

The CDR3 nucleotides read TGTGCCTGGAGTGTAGGGGGTGTCACTGAAGCTTTCTTT. It is translated as CAWSVGGVTEAFF. This chain connects TRBV30 to TRBJ1-1; possible D gene TRBD1, 6 bases. CDR1 is GTSNPN and CDR2 is SVGIG in the germline V gene (reference sequence). This CDR3 has 13 amino acids. The V gene lost 0 bases and the J gene lost 4 bases, with 9 bases spanning the gap.